The clone carrying this TCR beta chain was recorded once. Original handling: Cell counts per sample came from amplifying reference gene primers. TCRdb's table, derived via immunoSEQ multiplex PCR, lists solely in-frame clones and lacks some. V, J and clone size derive from that table, while D and trimming were established from the DNA sequence. This sample carries 110,000 or so clones, about nine tenths of them seen once, and the ten largest clones take approximately 4.2%. This specimen belongs to a study of blood T cell repertoires in COVID-19. Study context: Samples representing acute and convalescent COVID-19 were sourced from the United States, Italy and Spain. Nucleic acid was either cDNA or gDNA, and it came from T cells, B-cell-depleted T cells, or PBMCs.

The V and J ends lost 0 bases and 5 bases, in that order; junction bases with no gene match: 8. The CDR3 contains 16 residues. Per germline, CDR1 SGDLS and CDR2 YYNGEE. Input material: peripheral blood. The receptor was isolated from a woman aged 45 to 65 with acute or convalescent COVID-19. The V gene is TRBV9, the J gene TRBJ1-2; TRBD1 matches 9 bases. As DNA, the CDR3 is TGTGCCAGCAGCGTAGCTGGGACAGGGCGGGGATATGGCTACACCTTC. Encoded protein: CASSVAGTGRGYGYTF.